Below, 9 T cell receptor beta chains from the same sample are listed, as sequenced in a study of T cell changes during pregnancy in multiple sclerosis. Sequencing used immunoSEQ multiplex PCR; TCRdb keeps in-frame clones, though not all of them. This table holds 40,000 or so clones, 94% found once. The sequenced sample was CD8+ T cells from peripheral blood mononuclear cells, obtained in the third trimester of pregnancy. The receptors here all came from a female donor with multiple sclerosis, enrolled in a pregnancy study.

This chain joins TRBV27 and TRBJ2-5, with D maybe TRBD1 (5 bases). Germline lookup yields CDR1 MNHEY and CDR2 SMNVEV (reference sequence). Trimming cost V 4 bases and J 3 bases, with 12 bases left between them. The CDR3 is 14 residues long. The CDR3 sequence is CASSSPSREETQYF. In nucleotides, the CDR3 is TGTGCCAGCAGTTCACCGAGCAGGGAAGAGACCCAGTACTTC.

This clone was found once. The CDR3, as DNA: TGCGCCAGCAGTGGACTAGGACTAGCGGAGTCCTACGAGCAGTACTTC. It specifies CASSGLGLAESYEQYF. This chain connects TRBV10-1 to TRBJ2-7; 10 bases map to TRBD2. V lost 4 bases to trimming and J lost 1 base; unmatched junction nucleotides: 7. The CDR3 is made up of 16 amino acids. Per the germline V gene, CDR1 is WNHNN and CDR2 is SYGVQD (reference sequence).

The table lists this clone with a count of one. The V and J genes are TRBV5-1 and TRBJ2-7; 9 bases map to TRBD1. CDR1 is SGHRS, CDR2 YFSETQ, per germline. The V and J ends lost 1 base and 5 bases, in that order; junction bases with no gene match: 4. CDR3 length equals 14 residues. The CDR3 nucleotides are TGCGCCAGCAGCTTGCTTACAGGGGGCCACGAGCAGTACTTC. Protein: CASSLLTGGHEQYF.

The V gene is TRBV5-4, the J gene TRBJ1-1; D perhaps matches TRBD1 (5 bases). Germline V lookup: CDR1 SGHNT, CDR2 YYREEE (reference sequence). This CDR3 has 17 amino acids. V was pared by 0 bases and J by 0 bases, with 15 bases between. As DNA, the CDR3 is TGTGCCAGCAGCTTGGGGGGGGGAGGGGCCATGAACACTGAAGCTTTCTTT. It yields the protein CASSLGGGGAMNTEAFF.

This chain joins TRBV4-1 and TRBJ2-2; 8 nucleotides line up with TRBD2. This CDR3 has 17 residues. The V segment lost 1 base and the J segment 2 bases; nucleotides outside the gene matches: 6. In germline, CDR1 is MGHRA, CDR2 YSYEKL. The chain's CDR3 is CASSQVGLAGNTGELFF. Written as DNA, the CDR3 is TGCGCCAGCAGCCAAGTCGGGCTAGCGGGCAACACCGGGGAGCTGTTTTTT.

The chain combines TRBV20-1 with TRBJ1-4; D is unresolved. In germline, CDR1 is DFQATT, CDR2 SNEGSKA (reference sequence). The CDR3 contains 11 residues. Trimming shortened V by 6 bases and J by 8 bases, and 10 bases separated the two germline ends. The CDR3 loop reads CSARTGEKLFF. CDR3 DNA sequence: TGCAGTGCACGGACTGGAGAAAAACTGTTTTTT.

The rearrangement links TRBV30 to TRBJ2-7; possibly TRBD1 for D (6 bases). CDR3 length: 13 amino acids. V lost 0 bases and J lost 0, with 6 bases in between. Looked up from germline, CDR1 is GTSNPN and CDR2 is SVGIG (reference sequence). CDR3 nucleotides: TGTGCCTGGAGTGTAGGGGGCTCCTACGAGCAGTACTTC. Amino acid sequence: CAWSVGGSYEQYF.

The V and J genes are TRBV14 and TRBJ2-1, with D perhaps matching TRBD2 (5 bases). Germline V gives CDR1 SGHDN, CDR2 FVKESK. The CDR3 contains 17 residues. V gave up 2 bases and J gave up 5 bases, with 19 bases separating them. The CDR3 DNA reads TGTGCCAGCAGCCAATTCCTCAGCGGCCTGCATAACAATGAGCAGTTCTTC. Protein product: CASSQFLSGLHNNEQFF. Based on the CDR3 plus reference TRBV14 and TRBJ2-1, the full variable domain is EAGVTQFPSHSVIEKGQTVTLRCDPISGHDNLYWYRRVMGKEIKFLLHFVKESKQDESGMPNNRFLAERTGGTYSTLKVQPAELEDSGVYFCASSQFLSGLHNNEQFFGPGTRLTVL.

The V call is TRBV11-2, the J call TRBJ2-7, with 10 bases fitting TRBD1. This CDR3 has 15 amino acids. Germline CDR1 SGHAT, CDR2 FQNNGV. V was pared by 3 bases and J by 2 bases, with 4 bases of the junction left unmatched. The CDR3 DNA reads TGTGCCAGCAGCTTTCCGGGACAGGGGACCTACGAGCAGTACTTC. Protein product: CASSFPGQGTYEQYF.